These 13 T cell receptor beta chains were all obtained from the same sample, sequenced in a study of regulatory T cells in long-lasting Graves disease. For TCR beta, libraries came from iRepertoire HTBI primers and Arm-PCR of CDR3 regions. Each CDR3 protein gets one entry after TCRdb re-called the multiplex PCR reads with MiXCR. Among fewer than 650,000 distinct CDR3 sequences listed, 16% were seen once. Time point here: newly diagnosed GD, antithyroid drugs for less than 3 months. PBMC-derived RNA was used for the TCR library. These records were also assigned to another study, of T cells in Graves' hyperthyroidism and ophthalmopathy.

Sequencing used peripheral blood mononuclear cells (PBMCs), obtained at new diagnosis, from a patient treated with antithyroid drugs. Every receptor here comes from a woman aged 30 to 39 with Graves disease.

The V call is TRBV6-5, the J call TRBJ2-2; D uncertain. The CDR3 covers 15 residues. In germline, CDR1 is MNHEY, CDR2 SVGAGI. V dropped 2 bases and J dropped 0 bases, with 7 bases sitting between them. CDR3 residues: CASSYKSTNTGELFF. The CDR3 nucleotides are TGTGCCAGCAGTTACAAAAGTACGAACACCGGGGAGCTGTTTTTT.

This clonotype was observed a few times. CDR3 coding DNA: TGTGCCAGCAGTGATGTAAGCGGGAGGGCCAGTGAGACCCAGTACTTC. This codes for CASSDVSGRASETQYF. This sequence joins TRBV25-1 and TRBJ2-3, with TRBD2 matching 10 bases. The J call may be wrong; the DNA end is better matched by TRBJ2-5. From germline, CDR1 is MGHDK and CDR2 SYGVNS. The CDR3 is made up of 16 amino acids.

This clonotype came up many times. J is TRBJ2-3 and V is TRBV28; perhaps TRBD2 as D (6 bases). The germline V and J ends were trimmed by 8 bases and 0 bases, with 18 bases remaining between them. CDR1 is MDHEN, CDR2 SYDVKM, per germline. This CDR3 has 16 residues. The CDR3 sequence is CASPPAGGISTDTQYF. The DNA for the CDR3 is TGTGCCAGCCCTCCGGCGGGCGGGATTAGCACAGATACGCAGTATTTT.

This clonotype was recorded a few times. The chain links TRBV18 to TRBJ1-1, with a weak D call TRBD1 (6 bases). Per the germline V gene, CDR1 is KGHSH and CDR2 is LQKENI. Trimming pared 2 bases from V and 5 bases from J, leaving 9 bases between. The CDR3 length is 13 residues. The CDR3 region is CASSPLQGTEAFF. The CDR3 nucleotides are TGTGCCAGCTCACCATTACAGGGAACTGAAGCTTTCTTT. The full variable domain, completed using reference TRBV18 and TRBJ1-1, is NAGVMQNPRHLVRRRGQEARLRCSPMKGHSHVYWYRQLPEEGLKFMVYLQKENIIDESGMPKERFSAEFPKEGPSILRIQQVVRGDSAAYFCASSPLQGTEAFFGQGTRLTVV.

The chain employs TRBV14 and TRBJ2-1, with 7 bases aligning to TRBD2. Germline lookup yields CDR1 SGHDN and CDR2 FVKESK. V dropped 4 bases and J dropped 5; count of bases not matched to a gene: 8. The CDR3 length is 15 residues. The CDR3 bases are TGTGCCAGCAGCCGACTCGGGACTACCCACAATGAGCAGTTCTTC. Translated: CASSRLGTTHNEQFF.

This clonotype was counted at least ten times. This chain joins TRBV7-3 and TRBJ2-1; TRBD1 is a possible D gene (6 bases). Trimming pared 6 bases from V and 10 bases from J, leaving 13 bases between. The V gene's germline CDR1 is SGHTA and CDR2 FQGTGA. The CDR3 covers 12 residues. The CDR3: CASRAPGTEQFF. The CDR3 DNA reads TGTGCCAGCAGAGCCCCCGGGACAGAGCAGTTCTTC.

This clonotype was recorded many times. The germline gene is not matched at one end of the junction; a read error may be the cause. Written as DNA, the CDR3 is TGTGCCAGCAGTTACCGAGGACAGGACCCCTTTTCTTTC. It codes for CASSYRGQDPFSF. V is TRBV6-5 and J is TRBJ2-1; 7 nucleotides agree with TRBD1. Germline values: CDR1 MNHEY, CDR2 SVGAGI. The CDR3 runs to 13 residues.

This clonotype was detected ten times or more. V is TRBV28 and J is TRBJ1-1; D is unclear. Germline V gene data show CDR1 as MDHEN and CDR2 as SYDVKM. CDR3 size: 10 residues. With 2 bases removed from V and 8 bases from J, the gap between germline ends came to 3 bases. The CDR3 DNA sequence: TGTGCCAGCAGTTTAGACGAAGCTTTCTTT. It yields the protein CASSLDEAFF.

This clonotype has more than one count but fewer than ten. This rearrangement joins TRBV24-1 to TRBJ2-5; possibly TRBD2 for D (5 bases). Between the trimmed V and J ends, which lost 6 bases and 1 base, there was a span of 17 bases. The CDR3 totals 16 residues. Looked up from germline, CDR1 is KGHDR and CDR2 is SFDVKD. The CDR3 sequence: CATSPNRGWSQETQYF. In DNA form, the CDR3 reads TGTGCCACCAGTCCCAACCGAGGGTGGTCCCAAGAGACCCAGTACTTC.

This clonotype has only a few counts. The chain uses TRBV6-5 and TRBJ2-7; 14 bases map to TRBD2. V lost 2 bases to trimming and J lost 3 bases; unmatched junction nucleotides: 3. Germline CDR1 reads MNHEY; CDR2 reads SVGAGI. The CDR3 runs 16 residues. The CDR3, as DNA: TGTGCCAGCAGTTACCCGGGGACTAGCGGGGGCTACGAGCAGTACTTC. This sequence encodes CASSYPGTSGGYEQYF.

Only a few counts were recorded for this clonotype. The CDR3 is CSAQLMGSREQYF. The CDR3 DNA is TGCAGTGCCCAGTTGATGGGGAGTCGGGAGCAGTACTTC. V is TRBV20-1 and J is TRBJ2-7; maybe TRBD2 (5 bases). The CDR3 is made up of 13 amino acids. Germline values: CDR1 DFQATT, CDR2 SNEGSKA (reference sequence). Trimming cost V 6 bases and J 7 bases, with 19 bases left between them.

The chain uses TRBV3-1 and TRBJ2-1; TRBD2 aligns across 7 bases. CDR1 and CDR2 from the germline V gene are LGHDT and YNNKEL (reference sequence). CDR3 length: 12 residues. V gave up 5 bases and J gave up 9 bases; unmatched junction bases: 4. The CDR3 protein is CASSFRGGEQFF. The CDR3 bases are TGTGCCAGCAGCTTTCGCGGGGGTGAGCAGTTCTTC.

This clonotype came up many times. The V gene is TRBV28, the J gene TRBJ1-2, with D perhaps TRBD1 (5 bases). The V gene lost 6 bases and the J gene lost 7 bases, with 15 bases spanning the gap. This CDR3 contains 13 residues. CDR1 is MDHEN, CDR2 SYDVKM, per germline. DNA of the CDR3: TGTGCCAGCAGCTTAGGAGGGACTGGTGGCTACACCTTC. It is translated as CASSLGGTGGYTF.